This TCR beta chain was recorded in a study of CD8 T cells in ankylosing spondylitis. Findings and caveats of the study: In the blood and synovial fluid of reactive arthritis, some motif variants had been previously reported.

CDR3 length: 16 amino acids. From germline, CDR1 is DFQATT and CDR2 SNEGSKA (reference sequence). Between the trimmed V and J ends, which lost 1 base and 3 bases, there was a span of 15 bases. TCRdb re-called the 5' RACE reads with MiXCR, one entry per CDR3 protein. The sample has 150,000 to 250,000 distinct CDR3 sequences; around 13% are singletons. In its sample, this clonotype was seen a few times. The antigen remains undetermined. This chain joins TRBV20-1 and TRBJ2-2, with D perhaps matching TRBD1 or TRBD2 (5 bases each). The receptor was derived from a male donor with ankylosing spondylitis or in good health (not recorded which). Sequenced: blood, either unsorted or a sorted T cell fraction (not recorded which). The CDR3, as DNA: TGCAGTGCTAGAGTGGGGACCTACCCTTACACCGGGGAGCTGTTTTTT. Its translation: CSARVGTYPYTGELFF.